This record looks at one T cell receptor beta chain sequence and its context. The antigen is undetermined. Sequencing used immunoSEQ multiplex PCR; TCRdb keeps in-frame clones, though not all of them. The profile shows approximately 500,000 clones, approximately 82% of them singletons. The sample belongs to a study of shared clonotypes between healthy human individuals. Every donor was a Caucasian adult from Nashville, Tennessee. Study results and limitations: It was the few donors that limited the genetic and exposure-history diversity represented. Exclusively blood specimens were collected; tissue repertoires likely differ.

V was trimmed by 5 bases and J by 6 bases, leaving 21 bases between them. The germline CDR1 and CDR2 sequences are SGHTA and FQGNSA. CDR3 length: 16 amino acids. This chain uses TRBV7-2 with TRBJ2-3; no firm D call. The source material was PBMCs. This receptor was identified in a woman aged 40 to 49 in good health. Some clones in this sample may be carry-over from other donors' samples. CDR3 DNA: TGTGCCAGCAGCCGACAACGCTCAGGTTCGCGGGATACGCAGTATTTT. Its translation: CASSRQRSGSRDTQYF.